The 20 T cell receptor beta chains below come from one sample, sequenced in a study of T cells in women clearing cervical HPV infection. Assay used: immunoSEQ multiplex PCR; TCRdb lists only in-frame clones, some missing. The listing records over 20,000 clones. The specimen sequenced was blood buffy coat. The receptors were sampled from a woman aged 18 to 75 with a cervical HPV16 infection that either progressed to CIN3+ or cleared (not recorded which).

CDR3 bases read: TGTGCCAGCAGCTTAGCTCTAGCTAGCGGCGAG. Protein: CASSLALASGE. The complete CDR3 protein is CASSLALASGEQYF. The chain uses TRBV7-2 and TRBJ2-7; 7 nucleotides align to TRBD2. The read is 3 residues too short to cover the CDR3 end, so that end is filled in from the germline J gene. CDR1 is SGHTA and CDR2 is FQGNSA in the germline V gene. Trimming cost V 0 bases and J 6 bases; bases outside gene matches: 5. The CDR3 spans 14 residues.

With regard to this clone: The CDR3 end is not reached by the read, which stops 3 residues before it; the germline J gene fills it in. This chain connects TRBV19 to TRBJ1-2; D may be TRBD1 (6 bases). CDR3 length: 15 amino acids. Looked up from germline, CDR1 is LNHDA and CDR2 is SQIVND (reference sequence). The CDR3 reads CASSIWDDWDNDYTF. CDR3 DNA, as far as it was read: TGTGCCAGTAGTATATGGGACGACTGGGACAATGAC.

Worth noting for this clone: Read sequence stops 3 residues before the CDR3 end, and the germline J gene provides the missing end. This rearrangement joins TRBV5-1 to TRBJ1-2; 10 bases fit TRBD1. Losses at the gene ends were 4 bases for V and 7 bases for J; bases not matched to a gene: 10. This CDR3 has 15 residues. CDR1 is SGHRS and CDR2 is YFSETQ in the germline V gene. CDR3 DNA, as far as it was read: TGCGCCAGCAGCGCCGGGACAGGGGAGAGGGCTGGC. Translation: CASSAGTGERAG. The complete CDR3 reads CASSAGTGERAGYTF.

By frequency, this clone registers medium-sized (0.01 to 0.1%). From the germline J gene comes the end of the CDR3, since the read stops 3 residues before it. This chain links TRBV7-2 with TRBJ2-3; no clear D. CDR3 size: 14 residues. The V and J ends lost 6 bases and 6 bases respectively, with 16 bases between them. Germline V CDR1 and CDR2: SGHTA, FQGNSA. This CDR3 reads CASSTQPYSDTQYF. The covered CDR3 bases are TGTGCCAGCAGTACTCAACCTTACTCGGATACG.

A note on this clone: Read coverage stops 3 residues before the CDR3 terminus; the germline J gene supplies the remainder. This rearrangement joins TRBV20-1 to TRBJ1-4, with a weak D call TRBD1 (5 bases). In germline, CDR1 is DFQATT, CDR2 SNEGSKA (reference sequence). The CDR3 is 12 amino acids. CDR3 DNA (partial): TGCAGTGCTAGAGACTCCAGGGAGTTA. It translates to CSARDSREL. The whole CDR3 sequence is CSARDSRELLFF.

Note on this clone: Read data end 3 residues before the CDR3 end; the end is taken from the germline J gene. This chain uses TRBV20-1 with TRBJ1-5, with D perhaps TRBD1 (5 bases). The CDR3 runs to 15 residues. V lost 2 bases and J 1 base, leaving 12 bases between the germline ends. Germline CDR1 is DFQATT and CDR2 is SNEGSKA (reference sequence). The CDR3 bases that were read are TGCAGTGCTAGACCCCGGGGGTTCAGCAATCAGCCC. Translating it yields CSARPRGFSNQP. The full CDR3 is CSARPRGFSNQPQHF.

Comments on this clone: Read sequence stops 3 residues before the CDR3 end, and the germline J gene provides the missing end. The rearrangement uses TRBV6-1 and TRBJ2-7, with D maybe TRBD1 (6 bases). The germline V gene has CDR1 MNHNS and CDR2 SASEGT. V lost 2 bases to trimming and J lost 0 bases, with 11 bases between them. This CDR3 has 15 amino acids. CDR3 bases read: TGTGCCAGCAGTGAACAGGGGATGAGCTCCTACGAG. This gives the protein CASSEQGMSSYE. The whole CDR3 sequence reads CASSEQGMSSYEQYF.

Turning to this clone: The read is 3 residues too short to cover the CDR3 end, so that end is filled in from the germline J gene. The genes are TRBV7-9 and TRBJ1-2; a possible D gene is TRBD1 (6 bases). Looked up from germline, CDR1 is SEHNR and CDR2 is FQNEAQ (reference sequence). The germline V and J ends were trimmed by 2 bases and 3 bases, with 10 bases remaining between them. The CDR3 has 14 residues. Partial CDR3 DNA: TGTGCCAGCAGCTTACTTCGACAGGACTATGGC. Amino acids: CASSLLRQDYG. The full CDR3 protein reads CASSLLRQDYGYTF.

On this clone itself: Read sequence stops 3 residues before the CDR3 end, and the germline J gene provides the missing end. The chain has TRBV6-1 and TRBJ2-7; a possible D gene is TRBD1 (6 bases). The CDR3 loop spans 13 amino acids. Trimming shortened V by 6 bases and J by 3 bases, and 12 bases separated the two germline ends. CDR1 MNHNS and CDR2 SASEGT come from the germline V gene. CDR3: CASREQGDYEQYF. Incomplete CDR3 DNA: TGTGCCAGCAGAGAACAGGGAGACTACGAG.

Points on this clone: The read ends 3 residues before the CDR3 terminus; that terminus is restored from the germline J gene. The chain combines TRBV20-1 with TRBJ2-5; D uncertain. Trimming left V 5 bases short and J 4 bases short, with 11 bases between. This CDR3 spans 12 amino acids. CDR1 and CDR2 from the germline V gene are DFQATT and SNEGSKA (reference sequence). CDR3 in amino acids: CSASERLETQYF. CDR3 DNA, as far as it was read: TGCAGTGCTTCCGAGAGACTAGAGACC.

To note about this clone: The read ends 3 residues early relative to the CDR3; the germline J gene fills the gap. V and J are TRBV18 and TRBJ1-4; D possibly corresponds to TRBD1 (5 bases). The CDR3 runs 17 residues. CDR1 and CDR2 from the germline V gene are KGHSH and LQKENI. Trimming took off 3 bases at V and 2 bases at J, with 16 bases between the two ends. The covered CDR3 bases are TGTGCCAGCTCACCGAACAGCCGGTGGGGCACTAATGAAAAA. Translation: CASSPNSRWGTNEK. The full CDR3 is CASSPNSRWGTNEKLFF.

Remarks on this clone: The read ends 3 residues shy of where the CDR3 ends; the end is completed using the germline J gene. This chain connects TRBV20-1 to TRBJ1-6, with a possible D match to TRBD1 (6 bases). V was clipped by 2 bases and J by 1 base, with 15 bases between them. This CDR3 has 17 amino acids. Germline V gives CDR1 DFQATT, CDR2 SNEGSKA (reference sequence). The CDR3: CSARRQVQGSYNSPLHF. Incomplete CDR3 DNA: TGCAGTGCTAGACGACAGGTCCAAGGTTCCTATAATTCACCC.

With respect to this clone: The observed sequence ends 3 residues before the CDR3 terminus, with the missing tail filled in from the germline J gene. The chain combines TRBV27 with TRBJ2-7; D unclear. This CDR3 is 14 amino acids long. Germline V CDR1 and CDR2: MNHEY, SMNVEV (reference sequence). Trimming pared 5 bases from V and 0 bases from J, leaving 11 bases between. CDR3 region: CASSPRFSSYEQYF. The sequenced part of the CDR3 DNA is TGTGCCAGCAGTCCCCGCTTCAGCTCCTACGAG.

A remark on this clone: The read halts 3 residues ahead of the CDR3 end, with the missing end drawn from the germline J gene. The J gene is TRBJ2-7, the V gene TRBV19; no clear D gene. Germline assignment: CDR1 LNHDA and CDR2 SQIVND (reference sequence). The ends were cut back, 1 base at V and 6 bases at J, with 13 bases in the middle. The CDR3 is 14 amino acids. CDR3 DNA (partial): TGTGCCAGTAGTATAGCGTCCTCCCGTTCCGAG. Translating gives CASSIASSRSE. The full CDR3 protein is CASSIASSRSEQYF.

CDR3 bases read: TGTGCCAGCAGCGGAAGTCAGGGGTCGCACACCGGGGAG. The encoded protein is CASSGSQGSHTGE. From start to end, the CDR3 is CASSGSQGSHTGELFF. The rearrangement joins TRBV5-4 to TRBJ2-2, with D possibly matching TRBD1 (6 bases). From the germline J gene comes the end of the CDR3, since the read stops 3 residues before it. Germline loops: CDR1 SGHNT, CDR2 YYREEE (reference sequence). This CDR3 is built from 16 residues. Trimming stripped 4 bases from V and 3 bases from J, with 16 bases between.

About this clone itself: The read is 3 residues too short to cover the CDR3 end, so that end is filled in from the germline J gene. The rearrangement links TRBV5-6 to TRBJ2-1, with D perhaps matching TRBD1 (6 bases). The CDR3 loop spans 13 amino acids. V was cut by 2 bases and J by 8 bases, with 11 bases left in between. CDR1 is SGHDT and CDR2 is YYEEEE in the germline V gene. Here the CDR3 reads CASSFSSGDEQFF. The part of the CDR3 DNA that was read is TGTGCCAGCAGCTTTTCTTCAGGGGATGAG.

Note on this clone: The read is 3 residues too short to cover the CDR3 end, so that end is filled in from the germline J gene. This sequence joins TRBV19 and TRBJ2-1; 7 nucleotides match TRBD1. V lost 7 bases and J lost 4; bases outside the gene matches: 4. The CDR3 sequence is 13 residues long. Germline-derived CDR1 and CDR2 are LNHDA and SQIVND (reference sequence). Incomplete CDR3 DNA: TGTGCCAGTACCCCGACAGGGTACAATGAG. Residues: CASTPTGYNE. From start to end, the CDR3 is CASTPTGYNEQFF.

CDR3 bases read: TGTGCCACCAGTGATTTTGGGACAGACGAACTCTATGGC. It specifies CATSDFGTDELYG. The whole CDR3 region reads CATSDFGTDELYGYTF. The V gene is TRBV24-1, the J gene TRBJ1-2; 7 bases are shared with TRBD1. The CDR3 end lies 3 residues beyond the end of the read and is filled in from the germline J gene. The J segment lost 4 bases and the V segment lost 1 base, leaving 8 bases of the junction unmatched. In germline, CDR1 is KGHDR, CDR2 SFDVKD. This CDR3 is built from 16 residues.

In the case of this clone: The CDR3 goes on 3 residues after the read ends, and that part is filled in from the germline J gene. V is TRBV20-1 and J is TRBJ1-1; TRBD1 might be the D (6 bases). Looked up from germline, CDR1 is DFQATT and CDR2 is SNEGSKA (reference sequence). The CDR3 loop spans 14 amino acids. Trimming pared 0 bases from V and 3 bases from J, leaving 11 bases between. The chain's CDR3 is CSARDRGRYTEAFF. The sequenced CDR3 bases are TGCAGTGCTAGAGACAGGGGACGGTACACTGAA.

In regard to this clone: With the read ending 3 residues before the CDR3 end, the germline J gene is used to fill in that end. The V call is TRBV19, the J call TRBJ2-1; 8 bases are a match to TRBD2. The CDR3 contains 14 residues. J lost 6 bases, V lost 2 bases, and 3 bases had no gene match. Per germline, CDR1 LNHDA and CDR2 SQIVND (reference sequence). CDR3 DNA, as far as it was read: TGTGCCAGTAGTATAACGGGGGGGCCCAATGAG. The encoded protein is CASSITGGPNE. The entire CDR3 sequence reads CASSITGGPNEQFF.